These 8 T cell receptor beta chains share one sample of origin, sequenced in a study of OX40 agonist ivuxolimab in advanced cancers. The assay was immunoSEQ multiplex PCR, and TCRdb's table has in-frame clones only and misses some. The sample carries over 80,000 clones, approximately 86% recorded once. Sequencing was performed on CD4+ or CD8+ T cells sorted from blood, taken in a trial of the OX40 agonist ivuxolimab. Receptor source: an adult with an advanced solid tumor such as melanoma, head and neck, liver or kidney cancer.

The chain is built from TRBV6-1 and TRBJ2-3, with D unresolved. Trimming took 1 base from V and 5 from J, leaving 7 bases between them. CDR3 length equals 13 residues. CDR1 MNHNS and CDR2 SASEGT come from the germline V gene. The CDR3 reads CASSEGGRDTQYF. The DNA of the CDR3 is TGTGCCAGCAGTGAAGGAGGACGAGATACGCAGTATTTT.

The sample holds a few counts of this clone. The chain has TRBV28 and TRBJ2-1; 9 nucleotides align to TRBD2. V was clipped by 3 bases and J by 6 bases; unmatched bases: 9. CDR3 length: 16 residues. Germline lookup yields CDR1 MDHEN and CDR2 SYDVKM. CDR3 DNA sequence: TGTGCCAGCAGTTTTTGGGGGGCTAGCGGGGTCAATGAGCAGTTCTTC. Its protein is CASSFWGASGVNEQFF.

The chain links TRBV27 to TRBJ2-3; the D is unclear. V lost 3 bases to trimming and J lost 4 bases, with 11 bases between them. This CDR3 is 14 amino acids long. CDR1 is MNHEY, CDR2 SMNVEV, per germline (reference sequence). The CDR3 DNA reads TGTGCCAGCAGTTTGCTTCGTCTTCCAGATACGCAGTATTTT. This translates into CASSLLRLPDTQYF.

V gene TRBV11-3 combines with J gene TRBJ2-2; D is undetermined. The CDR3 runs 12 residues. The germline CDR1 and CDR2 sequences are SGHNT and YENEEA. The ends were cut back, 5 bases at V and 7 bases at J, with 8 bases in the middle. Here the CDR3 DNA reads TGTGCCAGCAGCCCTGGACGCGGGGAGCTGTTTTTT. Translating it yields CASSPGRGELFF.

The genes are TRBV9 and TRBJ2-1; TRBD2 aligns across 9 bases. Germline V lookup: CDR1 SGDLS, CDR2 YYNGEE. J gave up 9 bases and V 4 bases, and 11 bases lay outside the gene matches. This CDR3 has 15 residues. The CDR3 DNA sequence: TGTGCCAGCAGCCTTACTAGCGGGCCGAAAACTGAGCAGTTCTTC. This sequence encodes CASSLTSGPKTEQFF.

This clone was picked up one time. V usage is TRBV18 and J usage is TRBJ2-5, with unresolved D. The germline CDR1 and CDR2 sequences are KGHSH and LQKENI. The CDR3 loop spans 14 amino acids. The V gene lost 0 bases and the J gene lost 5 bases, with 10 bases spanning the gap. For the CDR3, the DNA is TGTGCCAGCTCACCACCGGTTGGGTGGGAGACCCAGTACTTC. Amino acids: CASSPPVGWETQYF.

CDR3 protein: CASSQGGGQLSQHF. In DNA form, the CDR3 reads TGTGCCAGCAGCCAAGGTGGGGGTCAGTTGTCCCAGCATTTT. The chain joins TRBV7-2 to TRBJ1-5; tentatively, D is TRBD1 (5 bases). The CDR3 spans 14 residues. Trimming pared 5 bases from V and 11 bases from J, leaving 19 bases between. CDR1 and CDR2 (germline): SGHTA, FQGNSA.

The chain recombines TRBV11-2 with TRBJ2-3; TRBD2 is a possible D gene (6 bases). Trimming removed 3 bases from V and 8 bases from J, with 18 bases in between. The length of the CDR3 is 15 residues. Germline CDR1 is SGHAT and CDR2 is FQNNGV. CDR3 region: CASSLRPGRVGTQYF. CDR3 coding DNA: TGTGCCAGCAGCTTGAGGCCCGGGAGAGTGGGTACGCAGTATTTT.